Shown below are 15 T cell receptor beta chains from a single sample sequenced in a study of identical twins. TCRdb independently ran MiXCR on the 5' RACE reads; one entry per CDR3 protein. The table records approximately 500,000 distinct CDR3 sequences, about 24% of them present only once. This sample also belongs to another study, concerning T cells expressing NK-cell markers.

Material for sequencing was CD4+ T cells sorted from blood. These TCRs come from a woman in her late teens or twenties in good health.

This clonotype has only a few counts. The V and J genes are TRBV12-3 or TRBV12-4 and TRBJ1-1, with D unresolved. This CDR3 comprises 13 residues. Trimming took off 5 bases at V and 3 bases at J, with 10 bases between the two ends. The DNA for the CDR3 is TGTGCCAGCAGTCCCGAGTTGTACACTGAAGCTTTCTTT. The encoded protein is CASSPELYTEAFF.

This clonotype was detected only once. The chain recombines TRBV6-2 or TRBV6-3 with TRBJ1-4; D gene ambiguous. V shed 6 bases and J shed 7 bases, with 12 bases lying between them. The germline gives CDR1 MNHEY, CDR2 SVGEGT. This CDR3 is 13 amino acids long. The DNA of the CDR3 is TGTGCCAGCAGCGGCAGGACGCTTGAAAAACTGTTTTTT. Protein sequence: CASSGRTLEKLFF.

This clonotype has just a few counts. The J gene is TRBJ2-2, the V gene TRBV12-3 or TRBV12-4; TRBD1 matches 10 bases. This CDR3 region has 13 residues. Losses at the gene ends were 2 bases for V and 11 bases for J; bases not matched to a gene: 2. The CDR3 reads CASSLRDRGELFF. In nucleotides, the CDR3 is TGTGCCAGCAGTTTAAGGGACAGGGGTGAGCTGTTTTTT.

In this sample, this clonotype turned up a few times. A much larger clone lies a single base off, so this may be a read error. V is TRBV12-3 or TRBV12-4 and J is TRBJ2-1, with D hard to call. Trimming left V 8 bases short and J 4 bases short, with 6 bases between. The CDR3 is made up of 11 amino acids. CDR3 region: CASGVYNEQFF. Here the CDR3 DNA reads TGTGCCAGCGGGGTTTACAATGAGCAGTTCTTC.

Turning to this clonotype: This sequence may be a read error, since a much larger clone differs from it by one base. Here the CDR3 DNA reads TGCGCCAGCAGCTTTGGAGGGACAAGAGACTATGGCTACACCTTC. Its translation: CASSFGGTRDYGYTF. The chain links TRBV5-1 to TRBJ1-2, with D possibly TRBD1 on 6 matching bases. The CDR3 spans 15 residues. Trimming stripped 2 bases from V and 3 bases from J, with 14 bases between. Germline V gives CDR1 SGHRS, CDR2 YFSETQ.

Only a few counts were recorded for this clonotype. This chain uses TRBV20-1 with TRBJ2-3; D might be TRBD2 (6 bases). The germline gives CDR1 DFQATT, CDR2 SNEGSKA (reference sequence). This CDR3 is built from 12 residues. With 5 bases removed from V and 4 bases from J, the gap between germline ends came to 10 bases. CDR3 coding DNA: TGCAGTGCTGTCGGAGGGGCAGATACGCAGTATTTT. Protein product: CSAVGGADTQYF.

This clonotype was seen a few times. The rearrangement joins TRBV24-1 to TRBJ2-1; tentatively, D is TRBD1 or TRBD2 (5 bases each). In germline, CDR1 is KGHDR, CDR2 SFDVKD. V dropped 3 bases and J dropped 2 bases, with 16 bases sitting between them. The CDR3 contains 17 residues. The DNA of the CDR3 is TGTGCCACCAGTGATCGGAATCAGGGACCAGCCTACAATGAGCAGTTCTTC. Translated, it gives CATSDRNQGPAYNEQFF.

The genes are TRBV28 and TRBJ1-5, with D possibly TRBD1 on 6 matching bases. Germline CDR1 reads MDHEN; CDR2 reads SYDVKM. Between the trimmed V and J ends, which lost 5 bases and 7 bases, there was a span of 12 bases. The CDR3 sequence is 13 residues long. CDR3 protein: CASSPTGIQPQHF. In nucleotides, the CDR3 is TGTGCCAGCAGTCCTACAGGGATACAGCCCCAGCATTTT.

This clonotype was counted between two and nine times. This rearrangement joins TRBV21-1 to TRBJ2-7; TRBD1, the table's D call, lacks a check against the DNA. TRBV21-1 constitutes a pseudogene. The CDR3 consists of 15 residues. CDR3 amino acids: CASSKTGQGAYEQYF. The CDR3 DNA follows: TGTGCCAGCAGCAAAACAGGACAGGGGGCCTACGAGCAGTACTTC.

A few counts support this clonotype. The genes are TRBV6-1 and TRBJ2-1; the D is unclear. The CDR3 totals 16 residues. Germline V gives CDR1 MNHNS, CDR2 SASEGT. V lost 8 bases to trimming and J lost 0 bases, with 17 bases between them. CDR3 protein: CASLGSVASSYNEQFF. CDR3 sequence (DNA): TGTGCCAGCCTTGGCTCAGTCGCTAGCTCCTACAATGAGCAGTTCTTC.

This clonotype was seen many times. This chain uses TRBV3-1 with TRBJ1-4, with 10 bases lining up with TRBD1. The J segment lost 6 bases and the V segment lost 6 bases, leaving 4 bases of the junction unmatched. The CDR3 has 14 amino acids. In germline, CDR1 is LGHDT, CDR2 YNNKEL (reference sequence). CDR3 coding DNA: TGTGCCAGCAGGACAGGGGGCGTAGATGAAAAACTGTTTTTT. Protein sequence: CASRTGGVDEKLFF.

This chain joins TRBV27 and TRBJ2-5, with D hard to call. CDR3 length equals 13 residues. Germline V gene data show CDR1 as MNHEY and CDR2 as SMNVEV (reference sequence). V shed 2 bases and J shed 7 bases, with 11 bases lying between them. The CDR3 sequence: CASSLRAGATQYF. The CDR3 DNA sequence: TGTGCCAGCAGTTTAAGGGCCGGAGCGACCCAGTACTTC.

The genes are TRBV5-1 and TRBJ2-1; 12 bases map to TRBD2. Losses at the gene ends were 4 bases for V and 3 bases for J; bases not matched to a gene: 5. The CDR3 has 16 amino acids. The germline V gene has CDR1 SGHRS and CDR2 YFSETQ. The CDR3 is CASSGGLAGYYNEQFF. The CDR3 DNA is TGCGCCAGCAGCGGAGGACTAGCGGGGTACTACAATGAGCAGTTCTTC.

This clonotype showed up just a few times. The chain carries TRBV29-1 and TRBJ2-1, with D possibly matching TRBD2 (5 bases). V lost 5 bases, J lost 0 bases, and 11 bases lay in between. The CDR3 consists of 14 residues. In germline, CDR1 is SQVTM, CDR2 ANQGSEA. The CDR3 DNA sequence: TGCAGCGTTCGGACTCCGAGCTCCTACAATGAGCAGTTCTTC. Amino acid sequence: CSVRTPSSYNEQFF.

The V gene is TRBV10-3, the J gene TRBJ2-3; 8 bases are shared with TRBD2. Trimming cost V 2 bases and J 6 bases; bases outside gene matches: 4. The germline V gene has CDR1 ENHRY and CDR2 SYGVKD. This CDR3 spans 14 amino acids. This CDR3 reads CAISEGTSYDTQYF. In DNA, the CDR3 is TGTGCCATCAGTGAGGGGACTAGTTACGATACGCAGTATTTT.